These T cell receptor beta chains were read from a single sample in a study of cytomegalovirus exposure and HLA in healthy donors. Only in-frame clones appear in the TCRdb table, and some are missing; sequencing was by immunoSEQ multiplex PCR. Of fewer than 200,000 clones in the sample, roughly 85% are singletons; the top ten hold around 0.85%. The material sequenced was PBMCs. The receptors derive from a woman in her twenties or thirties in good health and CMV-seronegative. CDR3s include the opening cysteine and the closing phenylalanine or tryptophan. D genes are given only for firm matches. Size values are once, few and many counts, or a class for expanded clones, and some rows have none.

j_call clone_size v_call d_call cdr3_nt cdr3_aa
TRBJ2-2 - TRBV6-5 - TGTGCCAGCAGTTACGGACGGGCGGGCACCGGGGAGCTGTTTTTT CASSYGRAGTGELFF
TRBJ1-2 - TRBV7-9 - TGTGCCAGCAGCTTAGCGGGGGGGAACTATGGCTACACCTTC CASSLAGGNYGYTF
TRBJ1-6 - TRBV5-1 TRBD1 TGCGCCAGCAGCACCGGGACAGTTCGAGATTCTGCGCATGGATCACCCCTCCACTTT CASSTGTVRDSAHGSPLHF
TRBJ1-4 few TRBV10-1 - TGCGCCAGCAGTGAGTCAGGGAGGAACGAAAAACTGTTTTTT CASSESGRNEKLFF
TRBJ2-3 once TRBV9 - TGTGCCAGCAGCGTAGAACGGACAGCGGCAGATACGCAGTATTTT CASSVERTAADTQYF
TRBJ2-1 - TRBV10-3 - TGTGCCAGCAAATCCACTAGCAACAATGAGCAGTTCTTC CASKSTSNNEQFF
TRBJ1-4 - TRBV18 - TGTGCCAGCTCACCACCGGGGAGCGAAAAACTGTTTTTT CASSPPGSEKLFF
TRBJ1-2 - TRBV18 - TGTGCCAGCTCACCACTTCAACAGGGCCACTATGGCTACACCTTC CASSPLQQGHYGYTF
TRBJ2-1 - TRBV7-9 TRBD2 TGTGCCACCCCGTGGGCGGGAGGGCCCGACCATGAGCAGTTCTTC CATPWAGGPDHEQFF
TRBJ2-1 - TRBV19 - TGTGCCAGTAGGGCGGAGGCGACCTCCTACAATGAGCAGTTCTTC CASRAEATSYNEQFF
TRBJ2-3 few TRBV27 TRBD2 TGTGCCAGCAGTTTGACCGGGACCCGGACTAGCGGGAGATACGGCACAGATACGCAGTATTTT CASSLTGTRTSGRYGTDTQYF
TRBJ1-2 - TRBV6-6 TRBD1 TGTGCCAGCAGTTCTTCTATACAGGGGCGCTATGGCTACACCTTC CASSSSIQGRYGYTF
TRBJ2-7 - TRBV29-1 TRBD2 TGCAGCGTTCTTATTGGGACTAACTACGAGCAGTACTTC CSVLIGTNYEQYF
TRBJ2-3 - TRBV18 - TGTGCCAGCTCGGCAAAGGACAGAGCTACGCAGTATTTT CASSAKDRATQYF
TRBJ2-7 - TRBV7-3 TRBD2 TGTGCCAGCAGCTTAAGTCCCAACCTAGCGGGAGGAGGAGAGCAGTACTTC CASSLSPNLAGGGEQYF
TRBJ2-5 - TRBV28 TRBD2 TGTGCCAGCAGCCCTATTGGACTAGCGGGAGGCCCAAAAAAACAAGAGACCCAGTACTTC CASSPIGLAGGPKKQETQYF
TRBJ2-3 - TRBV7-6 TRBD2 TGTGCCAGCGGTCGTAGGAGCGTCATAGCGGGAGGGCCTCGGGATACGCAGTATTTT CASGRRSVIAGGPRDTQYF
TRBJ1-4 once TRBV18 - TGTGCCAGCTCACAGCAGGGGATAACTAATGAAAAACTGTTTTTT CASSQQGITNEKLFF
TRBJ1-5 - TRBV15 TRBD1 TGTGCCACCAGCAGAGATCTGGGACAGGGAGTTATGCAGCCCCAGCATTTT CATSRDLGQGVMQPQHF
TRBJ2-7 - TRBV4-1 TRBD1 TGCGCCAGCAGCCAAGGGGACAGCGAGATCTCCTACGAGCAGTACTTC CASSQGDSEISYEQYF
TRBJ1-1 few TRBV27 - TGTGCCAGCAGTTTAGGGGGGGAAGCTTTCTTT CASSLGGEAFF
TRBJ2-2 - TRBV19 TRBD1 TGTGCCAGTACAACGACAGGGGAGACCGGGGAGCTGTTTTTT CASTTTGETGELFF